One sample yielded the 10 T cell receptor beta chains listed below, sequenced in a study of T cells expressing NK-cell markers (dated by TCRdb to the early 2020s). Library construction relied on 5' RACE. The instrument given in TCRdb is Illumina HiSeq 2000. Each entry corresponds to one CDR3 protein sequence from reads that TCRdb reprocessed, and DNA is not given. The table for this sample lists about 260,000 distinct CDR3 sequences. Clones ranked in the top ten supply around 4.3% of the sample. The sequenced sample consisted of blood T cells: a sorted CD56 or NKG2C T cell subset, CD4+ or CD8+ T cells, or bulk PBMC T cells (not recorded which). The source is a woman between 18 and 70 years old in good health.

The chain combines TRBV5-8 with TRBJ2-3. Germline loops: CDR1 SGHTS, CDR2 YDEGEE. CDR3 length equals 14 residues. The CDR3 spells CASSLKGKRDTQYF. The variable domain in full, completed from reference TRBV5-8 and TRBJ2-3, reads EAGVTQSPTHLIKTRGQQATLRCSPISGHTSVYWYQQALGLGLQFLLWYDEGEERNRGNFPPRFSGRQFPNYSSELNVNALELEDSALYLCASSLKGKRDTQYFGPGTRLTVL.

The chain employs TRBV10-3 and TRBJ2-1; as DNA is missing, the TRBD2 call by TCRdb cannot be tested. The V gene's germline CDR1 is ENHRY and CDR2 SYGVKD. The CDR3 runs 16 residues. This CDR3 is CAISAGGLAGTNEQFF.

The J gene is TRBJ2-1, the V gene TRBV3-1; TCRdb reports TRBD1, a call that lacks DNA to check it against. The CDR3 has 14 residues. Looked up from germline, CDR1 is LGHDT and CDR2 is YNNKEL (reference sequence). This CDR3 is CASSPNRVINEQFF.

J is TRBJ1-3 and V is TRBV30; without DNA, the TCRdb call of TRBD1 cannot be checked. The germline V gene has CDR1 GTSNPN and CDR2 SVGIG (reference sequence). The CDR3 is made up of 15 amino acids. The CDR3 spells CAWSSGPYSGNTIYF.

The chain links TRBV20-1 to TRBJ2-5; TCRdb's assignment of TRBD2 cannot be checked, as there is no DNA. The CDR3 spans 15 residues. CDR1 is DFQATT, CDR2 SNEGSKA, per germline (reference sequence). This chain's CDR3 is CSAARSAGVGETQYF.

The chain employs TRBV15 and TRBJ2-3; TCRdb's D gene call, TRBD1, goes unchecked for lack of DNA. Per germline, CDR1 LNHNV and CDR2 YYDKDF (reference sequence). The CDR3 is 16 residues long. CDR3 loop: CATSRGDRAGTDTQYF.

The chain's CDR3 is CSARALTGSGANVLTF. The chain uses TRBV20-1 and TRBJ2-6; TCRdb lists TRBD1, though no DNA is available to test this call. Germline values: CDR1 DFQATT, CDR2 SNEGSKA (reference sequence). This CDR3 has 16 residues.

This sequence joins TRBV6-1 and TRBJ2-4; absent DNA, TCRdb's TRBD2 call cannot be checked. The CDR3 is 18 amino acids. Germline CDR1 and CDR2: MNHNS and SASEGT. The chain's CDR3 is CASSGGTSGGAAKNIQYF.

The V and J genes are TRBV5-5 and TRBJ2-7; TCRdb's assignment of TRBD1 cannot be checked, as there is no DNA. The germline CDR1 and CDR2 sequences are SGHKS and YYEKEE (reference sequence). The CDR3 has 16 residues. The CDR3 loop is CASSSARTGTTYEQYF. Looking up the rest from reference TRBV5-5 and TRBJ2-7 gives the full variable domain: DAGVTQSPTHLIKTRGQQVTLRCSPISGHKSVSWYQQVLGQGPQFIFQYYEKEERGRGNFPDRFSARQFPNYSSELNVNALLLGDSALYLCASSSARTGTTYEQYFGPGTRLTVT.

This chain uses TRBV12-3 or TRBV12-4 with TRBJ2-2; TCRdb's D call, TRBD1, is unchecked because there is no DNA. The CDR3 covers 17 residues. This chain's CDR3 is CASTSGGAVVNTGELFF.